This record covers a single TCR beta chain. Measured with immunoSEQ multiplex PCR; TCRdb has only the in-frame clones, and not every one. The table lists 40,000 to 50,000 clones, around 93% of them singletons. This entry is derived from a study of T cell changes during pregnancy in multiple sclerosis. From germline, CDR1 is SGHRS and CDR2 YFSETQ. The CDR3 is made up of 15 amino acids. The V and J ends lost 2 bases and 1 base, in that order; junction bases with no gene match: 4. The chain links TRBV5-1 to TRBJ2-5, with TRBD1 identical over 8 bases. The sequenced sample was CD8+ T cells from peripheral blood mononuclear cells, obtained in the third trimester of pregnancy. The receptor was derived from a female donor with multiple sclerosis, enrolled in a pregnancy study. The CDR3 sequence is CASSFPGQAQETQYF. CDR3 DNA sequence: TGCGCCAGCAGCTTTCCGGGACAGGCCCAAGAGACCCAGTACTTC.